Detailed here is one TCR beta chain. Its antigen is currently unknown. The CDR3 length is 15 residues. The germline V gene has CDR1 SGHAT and CDR2 FQNNGV. The junction had 2 bases not matched to a gene; V was cut back by 1 base and J by 3 bases. The entry originates in a study of cytomegalovirus exposure and HLA in healthy donors. Study results and caveats: A few chains tied to CMV proved CMV antigen-specific in vitro.

The PCR was carried out with 60 Vbeta primers and 13 Jbeta primers. The repertoire was sequenced with immunoSEQ multiplex PCR; TCRdb's copy has only in-frame clones and lacks some. The sample has about 210,000 clones; 80% to 90% are singletons. Sequencing was carried out using PBMCs. The clonotype originates from a woman in her 30s in good health and CMV-seronegative. The chain carries TRBV11-2 and TRBJ2-3, with 9 bases that match TRBD1. The CDR3 region has the DNA TGTGCCAGCAGCTTAGTAGGGACAGGGACAGATACGCAGTATTTT. Translated: CASSLVGTGTDTQYF.